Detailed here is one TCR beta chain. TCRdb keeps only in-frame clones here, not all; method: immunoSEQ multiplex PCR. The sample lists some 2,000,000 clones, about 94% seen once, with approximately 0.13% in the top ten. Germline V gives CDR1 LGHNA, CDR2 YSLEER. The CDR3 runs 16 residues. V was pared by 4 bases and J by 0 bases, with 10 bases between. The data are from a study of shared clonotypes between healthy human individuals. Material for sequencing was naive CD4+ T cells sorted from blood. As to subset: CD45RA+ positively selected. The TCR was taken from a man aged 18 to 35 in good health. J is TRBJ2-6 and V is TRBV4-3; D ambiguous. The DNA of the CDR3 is TGCGCCAGCAGCCCCGGGTCAAACTCTGGGGCCAACGTCCTGACTTTC. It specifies CASSPGSNSGANVLTF.